Each of the 13 T cell receptor beta chains below was sequenced from the same sample in a study of blood T cells in healthy people across ages. PCR was performed a second time for about 6 to 12 cycles using a sample-barcoded 5' primer and a J-beta primer mix. TCRdb re-analysed the 5' RACE reads in MiXCR, keeping a single row per CDR3 protein. The sample shows hundreds of thousands of distinct CDR3 sequences, about 30% of them seen only once. The sequenced sample consisted of blood. The receptors originated from a woman at least 80 years old in good health.

This clonotype was recorded a few times. V usage is TRBV4-3 and J usage is TRBJ2-1; perhaps TRBD2 as D (5 bases). Trimming left V 0 bases short and J 10 bases short, with 13 bases between. The CDR3 runs to 14 residues. Germline CDR1 reads LGHNA; CDR2 reads YSLEER. CDR3 nucleotides: TGCGCCAGCAGCCAAGATTGGGAGCTACCCGAGCAGTTCTTC. Translating it yields CASSQDWELPEQFF.

This clonotype was seen repeatedly, ten times or more. The chain carries TRBV7-2 and TRBJ2-4; 16 bases match TRBD2. V lost 5 bases, J lost 2 bases, and 3 bases stayed unmatched. CDR1 and CDR2 (germline): SGHTA, FQGNSA. The CDR3 covers 17 residues. The CDR3 loop is CASSGTSGGVTKNIQYF. The CDR3 DNA reads as TGTGCCAGCAGCGGGACTAGCGGGGGGGTAACCAAAAACATTCAGTACTTC.

The J gene is TRBJ2-7, the V gene TRBV7-9, with D possibly TRBD2 on 6 matching bases. CDR1 and CDR2 (germline): SEHNR, FQNEAQ (reference sequence). The CDR3 sequence is 14 residues long. Deletions cut 0 bases from V and 6 bases from J, with 12 bases between. The CDR3 sequence: CASSLAGTAGEQYF. CDR3 coding DNA: TGTGCCAGCAGCTTAGCTGGGACTGCCGGCGAGCAGTACTTC.

This clonotype was observed a few times. The CDR3 bases are TGTGCCAGTGGCCCCGCGTCCTCAGGGAACTATGGCTACACCTTC. Translation: CASGPASSGNYGYTF. The chain has TRBV19 and TRBJ1-2, with D possibly being TRBD1 (5 bases). The CDR3 has 15 residues. V lost 8 bases to trimming and J lost 2 bases, with 18 bases between them. Germline CDR1 reads LNHDA; CDR2 reads SQIVND (reference sequence).

On this clonotype: Since a much larger clone is just one base distant, this may be a read error. CDR3 protein: CASSLGVDNEQYF. CDR3 in DNA: TGTGCCAGCAGCTTAGGTGTAGACAATGAGCAGTACTTC. The gene calls are TRBV7-2 and TRBJ2-1; D not certain. The end of the DNA fits TRBJ2-7 better, so the J call may be wrong. The CDR3 contains 13 residues. Per the germline V gene, CDR1 is SGHTA and CDR2 is FQGNSA.

This clonotype occurred many times. The chain has TRBV4-1 and TRBJ1-2; D gene unclear. The CDR3 has 13 residues. Trimming removed 4 bases at V and 10 bases at J, with 16 bases between. Germline CDR1 reads MGHRA; CDR2 reads YSYEKL. CDR3 in DNA: TGCGCCAGCAGCCCACCCGGCAGTCCGCTCTACACCTTC. Encoded protein: CASSPPGSPLYTF.

Of note for this clonotype: A much larger clonotype is one base distant, so this may be a read error. The DNA of the CDR3 is TGCACCACCAAACCACGCGGAGACACAGATACGCAGTATTTT. The encoded protein is CTTKPRGDTDTQYF. The rearrangement links TRBV5-1 to TRBJ2-3, with no clear D. The CDR3 is made up of 14 amino acids. CDR1 and CDR2 (germline): SGHRS, YFSETQ. The complete variable domain, with remaining parts taken from reference TRBV5-1 and TRBJ2-3, reads KAGVTQTPRYLIKTRGQQVTLSCSPISGHRSVSWYQQTPGQGLQFLFEYFSETQRNKGNFPGRFSGRQFSNSRSEMNVSTLELGDSALYLCTTKPRGDTDTQYFGPGTRLTVL.

This clonotype was observed a single time. A much larger clone lies a single base off, so this may be a read error. This sequence joins TRBV5-1 and TRBJ2-1; a weak D match, TRBD2 (5 bases). The CDR3 sequence is 16 residues long. V dropped 4 bases and J dropped 2 bases, with 16 bases sitting between them. Germline V gene lookup returns CDR1 SGHRS and CDR2 YFSETQ. CDR3 region: CASSPGGLSAYNEQFF. The CDR3 nucleotides read TGCGCCAGCAGCCCGGGCGGACTGTCCGCCTACAATGAGCAGTTCTTC.

This clonotype was seen many times. The CDR3 sequence is CSARDAAGPSNQPQHF. The CDR3 nucleotides read TGCAGTGCTAGAGATGCGGCAGGGCCTAGCAATCAGCCCCAGCATTTT. The chain couples TRBV20-1 to TRBJ1-5; D is possibly TRBD1 (5 bases). Germline CDR1 reads DFQATT; CDR2 reads SNEGSKA (reference sequence). The V end lost 0 bases, the J end lost 0 bases, and 12 bases lay between the germline ends. CDR3 size: 16 residues.

This clonotype was picked up many times. The chain carries TRBV7-2 and TRBJ2-6, with 11 bases identical to TRBD2. Germline CDR1 is SGHTA and CDR2 is FQGNSA. The J segment lost 0 bases and the V segment lost 5 bases, leaving 3 bases of the junction unmatched. The CDR3 length is 17 residues. CDR3 region: CASSATSGVSGANVLTF. DNA for the CDR3: TGTGCCAGCAGCGCGACTAGCGGGGTCTCTGGGGCCAACGTCCTGACTTTC.

The chain joins TRBV9 to TRBJ2-3; 12 nucleotides agree with TRBD2. In germline, CDR1 is SGDLS, CDR2 YYNGEE. J gave up 4 bases and V 3 bases, and 3 bases lay outside the gene matches. CDR3 length: 15 amino acids. The CDR3 reads CASSERTSGADTQYF. The CDR3 DNA reads as TGTGCCAGCAGCGAACGGACTAGCGGGGCAGATACGCAGTATTTT.

This clonotype was seen repeatedly, ten times or more. J is TRBJ2-3 and V is TRBV20-1; TRBD2 aligns across 7 bases. CDR1 and CDR2 from the germline V gene are DFQATT and SNEGSKA (reference sequence). V gave up 3 bases and J gave up 0 bases; unmatched junction bases: 6. CDR3 length: 15 residues. CDR3 protein: CSASGGTSSTDTQYF. The CDR3 DNA is TGCAGTGCTAGCGGGGGGACTTCTAGCACAGATACGCAGTATTTT.

This rearrangement joins TRBV6-1 to TRBJ1-1; 12 bases agree with TRBD1. The CDR3 length is 16 residues. The trim removed 4 bases at V and 4 bases at J, leaving 7 bases unmatched. Germline CDR1 reads MNHNS; CDR2 reads SASEGT. The CDR3 spells CASSGDRGLFGTEAFF. As DNA, the CDR3 is TGTGCCAGCAGTGGGGACAGGGGGCTATTCGGCACTGAAGCTTTCTTT.